This passage covers 5 T cell receptor beta chains from one sample sequenced in a study of blood T cell repertoires in COVID-19. The table came from immunoSEQ multiplex PCR; TCRdb's copy has only in-frame clones and leaves some out. The table has fewer than 250,000 clones, around 80% seen once. The sequenced sample consisted of peripheral blood. The receptors come from a woman over 75 with COVID-19, enrolled during active disease.

The chain combines TRBV5-4 with TRBJ2-4; 16 bases match TRBD2. The CDR3 spans 17 residues. J gave up 8 bases and V 4 bases, and 9 bases lay outside the gene matches. Germline lookup yields CDR1 SGHNT and CDR2 YYREEE (reference sequence). The CDR3 DNA is TGTGCCAGCAGCGCGGGACTAGCGGGGGGGCCTTCCGACATTCAGTACTTC. Translating it yields CASSAGLAGGPSDIQYF.

This clone appeared a single time. CDR3 residues: CASRAGTAGGYTF. DNA of the CDR3: TGTGCCAGCAGGGCCGGGACAGCCGGCGGCTACACCTTC. The chain uses TRBV12-3 or TRBV12-4 and TRBJ1-2, with TRBD1 matching 7 bases. The length of the CDR3 is 13 residues. The ends lost 6 bases at V and 8 bases at J; junction bases unmatched: 9.

The chain joins TRBV18 to TRBJ2-1, with 7 bases lining up with TRBD1. In germline, CDR1 is KGHSH, CDR2 LQKENI. J was trimmed by 5 bases and V by 0 bases; bases with no gene match: 7. The CDR3 loop spans 16 amino acids. CDR3 coding DNA: TGTGCCAGCTCACCACCGCAAGGGGGCCGGGACAATGAGCAGTTCTTC. It codes for CASSPPQGGRDNEQFF. Together with reference TRBV18 and TRBJ2-1, the CDR3 gives the full variable domain: NAGVMQNPRHLVRRRGQEARLRCSPMKGHSHVYWYRQLPEEGLKFMVYLQKENIIDESGMPKERFSAEFPKEGPSILRIQQVVRGDSAAYFCASSPPQGGRDNEQFFGPGTRLTVL.

The V gene is TRBV4-2, the J gene TRBJ2-2; tentatively, D is TRBD1 (5 bases). Trimming removed 5 bases from V and 5 bases from J, with 12 bases in between. The germline V gene encodes CDR1 LGHNA and CDR2 YNFKEQ. CDR3 length: 14 residues. In DNA form, the CDR3 reads TGTGCCAGCAGCAGCAGGGTGGGTACCGGGGAGCTGTTTTTT. Its translation is CASSSRVGTGELFF.

The gene calls are TRBV6-5 and TRBJ1-3; no clear D gene. This CDR3 has 13 amino acids. In germline, CDR1 is MNHEY, CDR2 SVGAGI. V lost 8 bases to trimming and J lost 4 bases, with 12 bases between them. CDR3 amino acids: CASRGPFGNTIYF. The CDR3 nucleotides are TGTGCCAGCCGAGGCCCTTTCGGAAACACCATATATTTT.